This TCR beta chain was sequenced for a study of cytomegalovirus exposure and HLA in healthy donors. Overall study results and limits: Analyzed later, association rates of TCRs varied across HLA loci, with DRB1 most and HLA-C fewest. Most TCRs appeared rarely, but some public TCRs recurred in many donors. At a 0.05 false discovery rate, a later analysis found about 17,000 TCR beta sequences to be associated with HLA alleles.

Notes on this clone: Its antigen is currently unknown.

Primers for the PCR totalled 60 Vbeta and 13 Jbeta. Repertoires were generated with immunoSEQ multiplex PCR, while TCRdb's copy carries only in-frame clones and drops some. The sample contains about 140,000 clones, approximately 80% of which appear only once. This CDR3 spans 17 amino acids. Sequences were obtained from PBMCs. This chain links TRBV21-1 with TRBJ2-2; TRBD2, the table's D call, lacks a check against the DNA. TRBV21-1 counts as a pseudogene. This receptor was taken from a man aged 50 to 60 in good health and CMV-seronegative. The CDR3 spells CASSKPGAGGNTGELFF. In DNA form, the CDR3 reads TGTGCCAGCAGCAAACCCGGGGCGGGGGGGAACACCGGGGAGCTGTTTTTT.